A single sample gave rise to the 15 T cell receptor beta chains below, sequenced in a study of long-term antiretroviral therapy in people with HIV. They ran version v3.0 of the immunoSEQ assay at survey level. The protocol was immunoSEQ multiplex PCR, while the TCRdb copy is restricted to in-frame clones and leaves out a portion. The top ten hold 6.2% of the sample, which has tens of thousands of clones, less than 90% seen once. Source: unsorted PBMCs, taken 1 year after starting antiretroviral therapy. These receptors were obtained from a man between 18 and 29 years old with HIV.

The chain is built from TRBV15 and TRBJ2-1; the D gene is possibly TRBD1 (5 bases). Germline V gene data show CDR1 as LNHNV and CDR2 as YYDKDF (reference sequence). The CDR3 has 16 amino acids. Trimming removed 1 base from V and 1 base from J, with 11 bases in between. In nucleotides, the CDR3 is TGTGCCACCAGCAGAGCGACAGCGCGATCCTACAATGAGCAGTTCTTC. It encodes CATSRATARSYNEQFF.

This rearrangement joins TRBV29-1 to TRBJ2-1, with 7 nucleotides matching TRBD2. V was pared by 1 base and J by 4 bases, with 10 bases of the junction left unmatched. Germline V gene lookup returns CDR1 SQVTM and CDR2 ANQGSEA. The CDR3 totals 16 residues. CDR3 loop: CSVEVGSGHPYNEQFF. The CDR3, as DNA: TGCAGCGTTGAAGTGGGTAGCGGGCACCCTTACAATGAGCAGTTCTTC.

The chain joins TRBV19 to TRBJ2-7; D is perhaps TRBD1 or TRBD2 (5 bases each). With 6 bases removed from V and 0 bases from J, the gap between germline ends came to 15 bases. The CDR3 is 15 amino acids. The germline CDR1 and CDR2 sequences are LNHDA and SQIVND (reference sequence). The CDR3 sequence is CASRQTGAISYEQYF. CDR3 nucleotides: TGTGCCAGTAGGCAAACCGGGGCCATCTCCTACGAGCAGTACTTC.

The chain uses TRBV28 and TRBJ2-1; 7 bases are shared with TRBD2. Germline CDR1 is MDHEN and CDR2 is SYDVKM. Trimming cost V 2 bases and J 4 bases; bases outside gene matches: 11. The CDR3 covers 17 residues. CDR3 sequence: CASSLVASGAGYNEQFF. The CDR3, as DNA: TGTGCCAGCAGTTTAGTGGCTAGCGGTGCGGGATACAATGAGCAGTTCTTC. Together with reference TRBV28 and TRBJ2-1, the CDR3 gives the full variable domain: DVKVTQSSRYLVKRTGEKVFLECVQDMDHENMFWYRQDPGLGLRLIYFSYDVKMKEKGDIPEGYSVSREKKERFSLILESASTNQTSMYLCASSLVASGAGYNEQFFGPGTRLTVL.

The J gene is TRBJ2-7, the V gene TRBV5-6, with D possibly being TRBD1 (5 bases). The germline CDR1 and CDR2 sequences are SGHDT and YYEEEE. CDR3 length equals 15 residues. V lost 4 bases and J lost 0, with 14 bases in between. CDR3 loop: CASSNRRLSSYEQYF. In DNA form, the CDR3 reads TGTGCCAGCAGCAACAGGCGATTAAGCTCCTACGAGCAGTACTTC.

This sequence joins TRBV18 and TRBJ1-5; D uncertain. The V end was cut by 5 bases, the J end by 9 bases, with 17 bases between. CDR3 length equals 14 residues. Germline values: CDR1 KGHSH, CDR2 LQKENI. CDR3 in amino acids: CASSGSGVARPQHF. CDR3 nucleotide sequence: TGTGCCAGCTCAGGGTCCGGGGTTGCTAGGCCCCAGCATTTT.

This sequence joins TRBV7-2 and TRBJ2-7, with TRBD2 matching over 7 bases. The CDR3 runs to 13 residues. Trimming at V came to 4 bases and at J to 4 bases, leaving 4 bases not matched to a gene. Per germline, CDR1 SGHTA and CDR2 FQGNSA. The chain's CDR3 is CASSSSGGYEQYF. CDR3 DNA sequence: TGTGCCAGCAGCTCTAGCGGCGGGTACGAGCAGTACTTC.

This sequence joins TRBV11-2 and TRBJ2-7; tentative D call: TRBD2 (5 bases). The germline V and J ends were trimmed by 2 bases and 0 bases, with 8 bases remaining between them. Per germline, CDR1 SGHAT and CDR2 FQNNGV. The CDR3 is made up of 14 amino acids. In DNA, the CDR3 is TGTGCCAGCAGCTTACTAGCCAGCTCCTACGAGCAGTACTTC. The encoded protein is CASSLLASSYEQYF.

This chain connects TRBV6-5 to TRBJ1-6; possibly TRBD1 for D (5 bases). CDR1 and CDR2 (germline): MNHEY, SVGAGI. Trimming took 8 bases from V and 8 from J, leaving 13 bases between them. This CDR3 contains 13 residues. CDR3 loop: CASAPREYSPLHF. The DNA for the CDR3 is TGTGCCAGCGCCCCCAGGGAGTATTCACCCCTCCACTTT.

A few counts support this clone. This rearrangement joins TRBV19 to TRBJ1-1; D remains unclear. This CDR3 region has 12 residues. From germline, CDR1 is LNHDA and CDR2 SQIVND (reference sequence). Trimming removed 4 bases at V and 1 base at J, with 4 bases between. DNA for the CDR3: TGTGCCAGTAGTAACTGGAACACTGAAGCTTTCTTT. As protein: CASSNWNTEAFF.

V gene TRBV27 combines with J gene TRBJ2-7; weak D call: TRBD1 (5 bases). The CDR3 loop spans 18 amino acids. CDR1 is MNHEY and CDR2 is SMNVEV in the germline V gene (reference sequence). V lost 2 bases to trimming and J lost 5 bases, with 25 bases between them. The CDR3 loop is CASSLIDVSTGVIHEQYF. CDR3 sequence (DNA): TGTGCCAGCAGTTTAATAGATGTTAGCACAGGTGTCATCCACGAGCAGTACTTC.

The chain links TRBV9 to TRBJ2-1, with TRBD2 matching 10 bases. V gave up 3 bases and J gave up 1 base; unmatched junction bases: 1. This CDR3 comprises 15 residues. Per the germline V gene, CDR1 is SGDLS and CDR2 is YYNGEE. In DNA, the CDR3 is TGTGCCAGCAGCGCTAGCGGGGGTTCCTACAATGAGCAGTTCTTC. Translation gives CASSASGGSYNEQFF.

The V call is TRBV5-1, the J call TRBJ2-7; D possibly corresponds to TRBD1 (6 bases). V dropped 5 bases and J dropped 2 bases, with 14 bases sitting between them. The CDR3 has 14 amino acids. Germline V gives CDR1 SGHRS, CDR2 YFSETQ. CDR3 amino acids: CASSSQTGPYEQYF. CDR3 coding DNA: TGCGCCAGCAGTTCTCAGACAGGACCCTACGAGCAGTACTTC. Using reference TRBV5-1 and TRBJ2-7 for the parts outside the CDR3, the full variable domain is KAGVTQTPRYLIKTRGQQVTLSCSPISGHRSVSWYQQTPGQGLQFLFEYFSETQRNKGNFPGRFSGRQFSNSRSEMNVSTLELGDSALYLCASSSQTGPYEQYFGPGTRLTVT.

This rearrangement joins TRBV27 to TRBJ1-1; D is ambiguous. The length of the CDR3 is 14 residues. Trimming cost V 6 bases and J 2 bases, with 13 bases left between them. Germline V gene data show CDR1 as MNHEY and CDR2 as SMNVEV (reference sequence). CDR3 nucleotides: TGTGCCAGCAGCCCCCGGGTAGGTAACACTGAAGCTTTCTTT. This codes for CASSPRVGNTEAFF.

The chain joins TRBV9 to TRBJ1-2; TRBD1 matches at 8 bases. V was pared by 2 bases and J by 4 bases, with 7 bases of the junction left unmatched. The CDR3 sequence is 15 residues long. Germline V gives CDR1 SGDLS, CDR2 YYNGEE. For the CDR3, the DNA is TGTGCCAGCAGCGTTGCGGACAGGGCTTTCTATGGCTACACCTTC. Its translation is CASSVADRAFYGYTF.